The sequence of this T cell receptor (beta chain) was determined in a study of blood T cell repertoires in COVID-19 (dated by TCRdb to about 2020). A note on the overall study: The collaborator samples originated in the United States, Italy and Spain and spanned the acute and convalescent phases of COVID-19. Where available, HLA class I and class II types were taken from metadata supplied by the sample provider and were not determined by assay-based typing. Deeply sampled blood TCRbeta repertoires from subjects exposed to, actively infected with, or recovered from COVID-19 were included in the dataset. A de-identified subject ID, COVID-19 status, age in years and sex were almost always included in the sample metadata. The repertoires were released in a freely available public database intended as a resource for research on the immune response to SARS-CoV-2. The material from the prospective study consisted of cDNA or gDNA derived from T cells, B-cell-depleted T cells, or PBMCs. The samples were drawn from the first 160 participants of the ongoing ImmuneRACE study and from 1,254 subjects provided by 6 global collaborators.

General findings and caveats noted by the study authors: Clinical and demographic metadata were provided uncurated, with the amount varying by source and participant.

The immunoSEQ Assay, a bias-controlled multiplex PCR, was used to amplify TCRbeta CDR3 regions from genomic DNA. The published analysis was carried out like this. Within the assay, amplification of reference gene primers was used to estimate how many nucleated cells each sample contained. Sequence reads were collapsed and filtered to measure the absolute abundance of every unique TCRbeta CDR3 rearrangement. For each sample, productive Simpson clonality was calculated as the square root of Simpson's diversity index over productive rearrangements. This immuneACCESS table, as held by TCRdb, lists in-frame sequences with V and J called but not all clones. Of the missing ones, under half trace to an unresolved V gene in checked studies; the others have no known cause. The V and J calls and clone size are taken from that table; D and trimming were inferred from the DNA. The sample data list about 160,000 clones, and roughly 87% of these were observed just once. Together, the top ten hold 3.9% of the sample.

In this sample, this clone turned up once. What antigen it recognizes has not been identified. Qualities for individual bases were not recorded, and no much larger clone is one base off. Samples from volunteer blood donors who had recovered from COVID-19 were contributed by a second Seattle source. Each collaborating institution followed its own protocols to collect whole blood in K2EDTA tubes. For TCRbeta analysis, collaborators shipped samples as frozen whole blood, isolated PBMCs, or DNA extracted from either of those sample types. From a lookup of the germline V gene, CDR1 and CDR2 are SQVTM and ANQGSEA. Including the terminal cysteine and phenylalanine, the CDR3 comprises 14 residues. The retained sequence is limited to the CDR3, 42 bases, with the frame set at the first base. V gives up 7 bases and J gives up 4 bases, and the segment between their germline ends measures 18 bases.

The sample comprised peripheral blood. The origin of this receptor is a woman aged 60-75 years who had recovered from COVID-19. The rearranged chain carries TRBV29-1 and TRBJ2-3; TRBD2 might be the D gene, on 6 matching bases. Here is the DNA: TGCAGCGGCGGGACTTCTACCGGGGCAGATACGCAGTATTTT. This codes for CSGGTSTGADTQYF.